This is a list of T cell receptor beta chains from one sample in a study of T cell responses to AZD1222 COVID-19 vaccine. The repertoire was sequenced with immunoSEQ multiplex PCR; TCRdb's copy has only in-frame clones and lacks some. The repertoire holds 120,000 or so clones, roughly nine tenths seen once, with 5.4% in the top ten. The sequences come from peripheral blood, collected on day 0 of AZD1222 vaccination. These receptors were obtained from an adult in good health. CDR3s include the opening cysteine and the closing phenylalanine or tryptophan. Fields, in order: D gene, clone size, V gene, J gene, CDR3 protein, CDR3 DNA. D genes are given only for firm matches. Not all rows give a size; the values are once, few, many and, for expanded clones, a class.

TRBD2	NA	TRBV6-5	TRBJ2-3	CAGGDLHTQYF	TGTGCCGGGGGGGACTTACATACGCAGTATTTT
NA	NA	TRBV2	TRBJ2-5	CASSEAWNSLQETQYF	TGTGCCAGCAGTGAAGCTTGGAACAGTTTACAAGAGACCCAGTACTTC
NA	few	TRBV28	TRBJ1-2	CASSLSGGYGYTF	TGTGCCAGCAGTTTATCCGGGGGCTATGGCTACACCTTC
NA	NA	TRBV27	TRBJ1-2	CASSLSGGGGYTF	TGTGCCAGCAGTTTATCAGGGGGTGGCGGCTACACCTTC
TRBD1	once	TRBV28	TRBJ1-2	CASRVTGTYTF	TGTGCCAGCAGGGTGACAGGGACCTACACCTTC
NA	NA	TRBV7-2	TRBJ1-5	CASSLDAGGNQPQHF	TGTGCCAGCAGCTTAGACGCAGGTGGCAATCAGCCCCAGCATTTT
NA	NA	TRBV20-1	TRBJ2-4	CSASRPSKNIQYF	TGCAGTGCTAGTCGGCCGAGCAAAAACATTCAGTACTTC
NA	NA	TRBV12-3/TRBV12-4	TRBJ1-1	CASSFSGKTEAFF	TGTGCCAGCAGTTTTAGCGGGAAAACTGAAGCTTTCTTT
NA	NA	TRBV19	TRBJ2-7	CASGRTREQYF	TGTGCCAGCGGACGAACCCGCGAGCAGTACTTC
NA	NA	TRBV4-2	TRBJ2-5	CASSQDLAGRLGETQYF	TGTGCCAGCAGCCAAGATTTGGCGGGGCGTTTGGGAGAGACCCAGTACTTC
NA	NA	TRBV12-3/TRBV12-4	TRBJ1-1	CASSFGGRTEAFF	TGTGCCAGCTCTTTTGGGGGGCGTACTGAAGCTTTCTTT
NA	NA	TRBV27	TRBJ1-5	CASTKRSDDQPQHF	TGTGCCAGCACCAAAAGATCCGATGATCAGCCCCAGCATTTT
NA	few	TRBV11-2	TRBJ2-5	CASSPGLGETQYF	TGTGCCAGCAGCCCGGGGTTAGGGGAGACCCAGTACTTC
TRBD1	NA	TRBV28	TRBJ2-1	CASSLGAGTGVRNEQFF	TGTGCCAGCAGTTTGGGGGCAGGGACAGGGGTACGCAATGAGCAGTTCTTC
NA	NA	TRBV30	TRBJ2-7	CAWSPRRVQSYEQYF	TGTGCCTGGAGTCCACGGCGGGTCCAATCCTACGAGCAGTACTTC
TRBD1	NA	TRBV7-9	TRBJ1-6	CASSSGQVPGAPLHF	TGTGCCAGCAGCTCGGGACAGGTCCCGGGAGCACCCCTCCACTTT
NA	NA	TRBV19	TRBJ2-1	CASSIGEGGLNEQFF	TGTGCCAGTAGCATCGGGGAAGGGGGGCTTAATGAGCAGTTCTTC
TRBD1	NA	TRBV23-1	TRBJ1-3	CASRLKQGASKPGNTIYF	TGCGCCAGCAGACTTAAGCAGGGGGCCTCAAAGCCTGGAAACACCATATATTTT
TRBD1	once	TRBV6-5	TRBJ1-6	CASSSRTGYSPLHF	TGTGCCAGCAGTTCTAGGACAGGGTATTCACCCCTCCACTTT
NA	NA	TRBV27	TRBJ1-1	CASSLGRNTEAFF	TGTGCCAGCAGTTTAGGAAGAAACACTGAAGCTTTCTTT
NA	NA	TRBV5-6	TRBJ1-1	CASSLRGPNTEAFF	TGTGCCAGCAGCTTGCGGGGCCCGAACACTGAAGCTTTCTTT
NA	NA	TRBV5-8	TRBJ1-6	CATGLAYNSPLHF	TGTGCCACGGGACTGGCCTATAATTCACCCCTCCACTTT
NA	NA	TRBV12-3/TRBV12-4	TRBJ1-1	CASSSRTDAFF	TGTGCCAGCAGTTCCCGGACAGACGCTTTCTTT
NA	NA	TRBV10-3	TRBJ1-4	CAISESGGPNEKLFF	TGTGCCATCAGTGAGTCTGGAGGACCTAATGAAAAACTGTTTTTT
NA	NA	TRBV6-1	TRBJ1-4	CASSEVLNEKLFF	TGTGCCAGCAGTGAAGTCCTTAATGAAAAACTGTTTTTT
NA	NA	TRBV9	TRBJ1-6	CASSVDSNPLVRF	TGTGCCAGCAGCGTAGATTCGAACCCCTTAGTTCGCTTT
TRBD1	NA	TRBV7-9	TRBJ1-2	CASSLDRAQGTTLVRGYTF	TGTGCCAGCAGCTTAGATCGGGCACAGGGGACCACTCTGGTACGTGGCTACACCTTC
NA	NA	TRBV7-9	TRBJ1-1	CASSHSATEAFF	TGTGCCAGCAGCCATTCAGCGACTGAAGCTTTCTTT
TRBD2	NA	TRBV7-9	TRBJ2-7	CASSLSSGRSYEQYF	TGTGCCAGCAGCTTAAGTAGCGGGAGGTCCTACGAGCAGTACTTC
NA	once	TRBV10-3	TRBJ1-3	CAISAEDKPGNTIYF	TGTGCCATCAGTGCCGAGGACAAGCCAGGAAACACCATATATTTT
TRBD1	once	TRBV28	TRBJ2-7	CASLQTDRDSEQYF	TGTGCCAGCTTACAAACCGACAGGGACAGCGAGCAGTACTTC
TRBD1	NA	TRBV10-3	TRBJ1-1	CAISGTGGSTEAFF	TGTGCCATCAGTGGGACAGGGGGAAGCACTGAAGCTTTCTTT
TRBD2	NA	TRBV29-1	TRBJ2-1	CSVAEAGGPNEQFF	TGCAGCGTTGCAGAAGCGGGAGGGCCGAATGAGCAGTTCTTC
TRBD2	NA	TRBV7-9	TRBJ2-1	CASSPPTSYSEQFF	TGTGCCAGCAGCCCTCCGACTAGCTATAGTGAGCAGTTCTTC
NA	once	TRBV2	TRBJ1-4	CASRAISEKLFF	TGTGCCAGCCGGGCCATTAGTGAAAAACTGTTTTTT
NA	NA	TRBV7-8	TRBJ1-1	CASSPYQNTEAFF	TGTGCCAGCAGCCCATATCAGAACACTGAAGCTTTCTTT
TRBD2	NA	TRBV4-1	TRBJ2-4	CASSQDTGRAGIQYF	TGCGCCAGCAGCCAAGACACCGGGAGGGCCGGCATTCAGTACTTC
NA	NA	TRBV28	TRBJ1-1	CASSSHGLNTEAFF	TGTGCCAGCAGTTCTCACGGACTGAACACTGAAGCTTTCTTT
NA	NA	TRBV13	TRBJ2-7	CASSNPVAGAPSEQYF	TGTGCCAGCAGCAACCCGGTGGCCGGGGCCCCCAGTGAGCAGTACTTC
NA	NA	TRBV21-1	TRBJ1-1	CASLRGIGAEAFF	TGTGCCAGCCTACGGGGTATTGGGGCTGAAGCTTTCTTT
TRBD2	NA	TRBV9	TRBJ2-7	CASSAGGTSSHEQYF	TGTGCCAGCAGCGCCGGGGGGACTAGCTCCCACGAGCAGTACTTC
NA	NA	TRBV15	TRBJ2-7	CATSSLDTQVGEQYF	TGTGCCACCAGCAGCCTCGACACTCAGGTGGGCGAGCAGTACTTC